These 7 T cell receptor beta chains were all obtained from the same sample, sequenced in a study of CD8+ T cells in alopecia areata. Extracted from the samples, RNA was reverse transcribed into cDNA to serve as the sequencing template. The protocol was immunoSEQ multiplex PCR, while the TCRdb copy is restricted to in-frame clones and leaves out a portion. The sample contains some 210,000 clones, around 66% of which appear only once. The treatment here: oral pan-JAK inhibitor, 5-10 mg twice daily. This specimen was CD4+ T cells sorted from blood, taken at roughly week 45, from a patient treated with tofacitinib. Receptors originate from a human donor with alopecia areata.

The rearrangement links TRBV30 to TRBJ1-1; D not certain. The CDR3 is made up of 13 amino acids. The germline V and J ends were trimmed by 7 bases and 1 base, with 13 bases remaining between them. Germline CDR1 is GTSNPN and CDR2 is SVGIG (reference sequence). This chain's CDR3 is CAFTLRRNTEAFF. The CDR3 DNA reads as TGTGCCTTCACCCTGCGGAGGAACACTGAAGCTTTCTTT.

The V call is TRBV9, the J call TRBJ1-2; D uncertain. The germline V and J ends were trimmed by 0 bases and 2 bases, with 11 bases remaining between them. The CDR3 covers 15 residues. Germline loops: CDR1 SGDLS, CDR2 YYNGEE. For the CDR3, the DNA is TGTGCCAGCAGCGTAGGCGGGCGGTACAACTATGGCTACACCTTC. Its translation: CASSVGGRYNYGYTF.

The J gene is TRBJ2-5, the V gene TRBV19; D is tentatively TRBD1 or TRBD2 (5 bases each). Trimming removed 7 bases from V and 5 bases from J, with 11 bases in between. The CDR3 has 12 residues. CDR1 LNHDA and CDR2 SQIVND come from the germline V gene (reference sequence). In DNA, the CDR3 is TGTGCCAGTAAAGGGGACCGGGAGACCCAGTACTTC. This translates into CASKGDRETQYF.

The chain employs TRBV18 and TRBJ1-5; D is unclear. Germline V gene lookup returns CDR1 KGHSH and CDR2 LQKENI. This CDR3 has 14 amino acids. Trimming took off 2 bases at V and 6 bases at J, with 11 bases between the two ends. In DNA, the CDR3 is TGTGCCAGCTCACCAGGTGATTTAGGTCAGCCCCAGCATTTT. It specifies CASSPGDLGQPQHF.

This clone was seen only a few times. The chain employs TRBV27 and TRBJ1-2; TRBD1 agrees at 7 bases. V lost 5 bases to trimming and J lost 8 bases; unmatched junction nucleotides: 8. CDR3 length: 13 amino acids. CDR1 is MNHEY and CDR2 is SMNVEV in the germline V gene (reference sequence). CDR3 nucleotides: TGTGCCAGCAGTCCCGGGACAGTGGGGGGCTACACCTTC. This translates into CASSPGTVGGYTF.

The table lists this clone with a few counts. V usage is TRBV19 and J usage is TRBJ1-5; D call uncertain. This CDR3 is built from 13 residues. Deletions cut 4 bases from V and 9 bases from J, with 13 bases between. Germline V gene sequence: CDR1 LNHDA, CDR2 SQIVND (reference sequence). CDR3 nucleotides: TGTGCCAGTAGTACGAGGCCAGCGAGGCCCCAGCATTTT. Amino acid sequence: CASSTRPARPQHF.

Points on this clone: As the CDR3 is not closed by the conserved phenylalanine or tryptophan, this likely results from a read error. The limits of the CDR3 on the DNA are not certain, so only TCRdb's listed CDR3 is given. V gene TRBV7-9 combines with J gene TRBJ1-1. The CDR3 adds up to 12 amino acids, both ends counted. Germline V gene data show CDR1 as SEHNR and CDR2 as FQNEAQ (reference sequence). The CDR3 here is CASSLVVGRLRQ.